The next 12 T cell receptor beta chains were all read from a single sample in a study of control samples from healthy donors and cancer patients. Method: immunoSEQ multiplex PCR; TCRdb's copy keeps in-frame clones and lacks some. The sample contains some 96,000 clones, 85% to 95% of which appear only once. Sequencing input: blood. These TCRs come from a man aged 18 to 29 in good health.

The V gene is TRBV15, the J gene TRBJ1-1; TRBD1 matches 9 bases. Unmatched junction bases numbered 5, after V lost 2 bases and J lost 4 bases. CDR1 and CDR2 from the germline V gene are LNHNV and YYDKDF (reference sequence). This CDR3 region has 15 residues. CDR3 nucleotide sequence: TGTGCCACCAGCAGAAAACGGACAGGGGTCACTGAAGCTTTCTTT. Amino acid sequence: CATSRKRTGVTEAFF.

This clone has more than one count but fewer than ten. The rearrangement joins TRBV5-4 to TRBJ2-7; 7 bases are shared with TRBD1. This CDR3 has 14 amino acids. The V gene's germline CDR1 is SGHNT and CDR2 YYREEE (reference sequence). V was pared by 4 bases and J by 4 bases, with 8 bases of the junction left unmatched. In nucleotides, the CDR3 is TGTGCCAGCAGCGGGATTGACAGGGTTTACGAGCAGTACTTC. It is translated as CASSGIDRVYEQYF.

The chain uses TRBV2 and TRBJ1-1, with a weak D call TRBD1 (5 bases). Germline lookup yields CDR1 SNHLY and CDR2 FYNNEI. V was shortened by 6 bases and J by 4 bases, with 15 bases between the two germline ends. The CDR3 runs 14 residues. In DNA, the CDR3 is TGTGCCAGCAGCCCGGACATTGACGGCACTGAAGCTTTCTTT. Protein product: CASSPDIDGTEAFF.

The chain is built from TRBV6-2 or TRBV6-3 and TRBJ2-1; no firm D call. Deletions cut 4 bases from V and 0 bases from J, with 13 bases between. Germline-derived CDR1 and CDR2 are MNHEY and SVGEGT. The CDR3 sequence is 16 residues long. DNA for the CDR3: TGTGCCAGCAGTTCCCTCAGGCAGAGCTCCTACAATGAGCAGTTCTTC. Translation gives CASSSLRQSSYNEQFF.

The CDR3: CSVAIDEAFF. The DNA for the CDR3 is TGCAGCGTTGCTATCGATGAAGCTTTCTTT. The V call is TRBV29-1, the J call TRBJ1-1; D remains unclear. The CDR3 runs 10 residues. The germline V gene has CDR1 SQVTM and CDR2 ANQGSEA. V was cut by 4 bases and J by 7 bases, with 7 bases left in between.

The chain carries TRBV30 and TRBJ1-2; the D is unclear. Trimming removed 6 bases from V and 8 bases from J, with 16 bases in between. The CDR3 consists of 12 residues. The germline V gene has CDR1 GTSNPN and CDR2 SVGIG (reference sequence). This CDR3 is CACSVVPTGYTF. The CDR3 nucleotides read TGTGCCTGCTCGGTTGTGCCGACGGGCTACACCTTC.

This rearrangement joins TRBV21-1 to TRBJ2-1; the table's D call, TRBD1, was not checked against the DNA. TRBV21-1 is termed a pseudogene. The length of the CDR3 is 13 residues. CDR3 loop: CASSSWGPVAQFF. The CDR3, as DNA: TGTGCCAGCAGCAGTTGGGGGCCTGTTGCGCAGTTCTTC.

The chain employs TRBV27 and TRBJ1-2; 7 positions agree with TRBD1. This CDR3 is built from 14 residues. CDR1 and CDR2 from the germline V gene are MNHEY and SMNVEV (reference sequence). Trimming took 6 bases from V and 7 from J; bases not matched to a gene: 11. Here the CDR3 DNA reads TGTGCCAGCAGAAGCTCTGACAGGGCCACTGGCTACACCTTC. It codes for CASRSSDRATGYTF.

This clone was picked up a small number of times. The identical CDR3 is also encoded by other nucleotide sequences in the sample. This sequence joins TRBV6-5 and TRBJ1-5; possibly TRBD1 for D (5 bases). With 6 bases removed from V and 7 bases from J, the gap between germline ends came to 13 bases. Germline V gene lookup returns CDR1 MNHEY and CDR2 SVGAGI. The length of the CDR3 is 13 residues. The CDR3 here is CASRLTEDQPQHF. CDR3 coding DNA: TGTGCCAGCAGGCTGACAGAGGACCAGCCCCAGCATTTT.

The CDR3, as DNA: TGTGCCAGCTCACCACAGAGCGGGGAGACCCAGTACTTC. It yields the protein CASSPQSGETQYF. This chain uses TRBV18 with TRBJ2-5; D may be TRBD2 (6 bases). From germline, CDR1 is KGHSH and CDR2 LQKENI. With 1 base removed from V and 5 bases from J, the gap between germline ends came to 8 bases. The CDR3 extends over 13 amino acids. The variable domain in full, completed from reference TRBV18 and TRBJ2-5, reads NAGVMQNPRHLVRRRGQEARLRCSPMKGHSHVYWYRQLPEEGLKFMVYLQKENIIDESGMPKERFSAEFPKEGPSILRIQQVVRGDSAAYFCASSPQSGETQYFGPGTRLLVL.

The chain uses TRBV6-5 and TRBJ1-1; a weak D match, TRBD1 (5 bases). The V end lost 0 bases, the J end lost 3 bases, and 8 bases lay between the germline ends. CDR1 is MNHEY and CDR2 is SVGAGI in the germline V gene. The CDR3 consists of 14 residues. In DNA form, the CDR3 reads TGTGCCAGCAGTTACTCGGGGGGGGACACTGAAGCTTTCTTT. It is translated as CASSYSGGDTEAFF.

The V call is TRBV3-1 (or the pseudogene TRBV3-2), the J call TRBJ2-7, with 13 bases aligning to TRBD2. The CDR3 has 16 residues. V lost 2 bases to trimming and J lost 4 bases; unmatched junction nucleotides: 5. Germline V gene sequence: CDR1 LGHDT, CDR2 YNNKEL (reference sequence). CDR3 DNA: TGTGCCAGCAGCCAAACTAGCGGGGGGGCATCGTACGAGCAGTACTTC. Its translation is CASSQTSGGASYEQYF.